The rows below give T cell receptor beta chains drawn from one sample of a study of post-analysis software for immune sequencing data. MiXCR was run by TCRdb on the PCR reads, yielding one entry per CDR3 protein. The data hold roughly 650,000 distinct CDR3 sequences, with around 60% observed a single time. What was sequenced was blood. The receptors stem from a girl aged 2-10 years with multiple sclerosis. CDR3s leave out the opening cysteine and the closing phenylalanine or tryptophan. Each record gives: V gene, J gene, CDR3 protein.

TRBV29-1	TRBJ2-1	SVLRDSKETQF
TRBV11-3	TRBJ2-3	ASSPRDSPTDTQY
TRBV20-1	TRBJ1-1	SARVPDRPNTEAF
TRBV7-9	TRBJ2-3	ASSPPGLAGADTQY
TRBV14	TRBJ2-5	ASSTVAGEQETQY
TRBV9	TRBJ1-1	ASSVVQQNTEAF
TRBV12-3/TRBV12-4	TRBJ2-5	ASSLAGTETQY
TRBV15	TRBJ2-3	ATATGGTDTQY
TRBV6-1	TRBJ2-4	ASSASAAFQNIQY
TRBV6-8	TRBJ1-1	ASRDTNTEAF
TRBV9	TRBJ2-7	ANSVVEGATYEQY
TRBV9	-	ASSLIAGEAYEQY
TRBV7-9	TRBJ2-7	ASSLETGGSYEQY
TRBV20-1	TRBJ2-1	SASMALPGNEQF
TRBV3-1	TRBJ2-3	ASSQEGTLGDTQY
TRBV11-2	TRBJ1-3	ASSLGGNTIY
TRBV5-1	TRBJ2-6	ASSLVQGSGANVLT
TRBV6-5	TRBJ1-2	ASSYSYGGGGRDGYT
TRBV29-1	TRBJ1-2	SARQGVHGYT
TRBV28	TRBJ2-5	ASSLSRGRRETQY
TRBV29-1	TRBJ1-2	SAQSSVGYT
TRBV6-1	TRBJ2-1	ASSGGGGRGSYNEQF
TRBV28	TRBJ2-7	ASSLTSYGQY
TRBV3-1	TRBJ1-2	ASSQSGGDYGYT
TRBV4-3	TRBJ2-3	ASSQDLQDRGLADTQY
TRBV5-1	TRBJ1-6	ASSLARGGSYNSPLH
TRBV20-1	TRBJ2-3	SAADRGLEDTQY
TRBV5-6	TRBJ2-1	ASSPTGGRYNEQF
TRBV29-1	TRBJ1-1	SVISQGRNTEAF
TRBV5-1	TRBJ2-3	ASSPGLAGESGTDTQY